The T cell receptor beta chain described here comes from a study of T cell responses to AZD1222 COVID-19 vaccine. Study in general: Whether given at about 4 or about 12 weeks, second doses were pooled.

In this sample, this clone turned up once. Its specificity is not known. TCRdb's copy holds only in-frame clones and misses some; the assay was immunoSEQ multiplex PCR. The table includes over 100,000 clones, 70% to 90% detected once. Overall study results and limits: Repertoires in all cases were sampled only once the peak T cell response had passed. At baseline, seropositivity was found in only a handful of AZD1222 recipients.

This TCR came from an adult in good health. The starting material was peripheral blood, obtained on day 0 of AZD1222 vaccination.

The CDR3 DNA reads as TGTGCCAGCAGCCAGTCCATAGGCGAGACCCAGTACTTC. Translation gives CASSQSIGETQYF. This chain connects TRBV3-1 (or the pseudogene TRBV3-2) to TRBJ2-5; no clear D gene. The CDR3 runs 13 residues. The germline V and J ends were trimmed by 3 bases and 5 bases, with 10 bases remaining between them. Germline CDR1 reads LGHDT; CDR2 reads YNNKEL (reference sequence).